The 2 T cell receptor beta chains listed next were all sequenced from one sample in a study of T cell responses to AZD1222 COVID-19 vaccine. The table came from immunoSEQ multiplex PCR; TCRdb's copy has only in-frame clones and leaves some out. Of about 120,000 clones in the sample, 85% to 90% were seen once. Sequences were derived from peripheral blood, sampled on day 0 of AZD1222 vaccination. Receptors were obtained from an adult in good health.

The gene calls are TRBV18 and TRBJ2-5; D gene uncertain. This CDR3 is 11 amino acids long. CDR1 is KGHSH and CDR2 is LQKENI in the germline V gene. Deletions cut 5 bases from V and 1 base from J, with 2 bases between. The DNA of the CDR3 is TGTGCCAGCTCAGCCCAAGAGACCCAGTACTTC. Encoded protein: CASSAQETQYF.

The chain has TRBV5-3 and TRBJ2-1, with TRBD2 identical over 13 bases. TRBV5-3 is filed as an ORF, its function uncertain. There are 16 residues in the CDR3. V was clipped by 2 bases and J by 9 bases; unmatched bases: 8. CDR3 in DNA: TGTGCCAGAAGCTTAGGACTAGCGGGGGCCTCCGGTGAGCAGTTCTTC. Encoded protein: CARSLGLAGASGEQFF.